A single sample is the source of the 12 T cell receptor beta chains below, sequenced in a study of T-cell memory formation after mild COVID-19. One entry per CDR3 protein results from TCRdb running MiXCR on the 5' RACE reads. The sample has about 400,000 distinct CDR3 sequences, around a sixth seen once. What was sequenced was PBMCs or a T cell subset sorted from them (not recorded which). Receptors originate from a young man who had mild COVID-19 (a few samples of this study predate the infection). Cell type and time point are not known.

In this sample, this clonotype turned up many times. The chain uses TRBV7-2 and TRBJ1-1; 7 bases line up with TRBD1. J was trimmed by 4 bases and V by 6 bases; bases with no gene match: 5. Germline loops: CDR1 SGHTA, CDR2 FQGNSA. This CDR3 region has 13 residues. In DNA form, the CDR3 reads TGTGCCAGCAGTTTACAGGGGAGCACTGAAGCTTTCTTT. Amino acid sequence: CASSLQGSTEAFF.

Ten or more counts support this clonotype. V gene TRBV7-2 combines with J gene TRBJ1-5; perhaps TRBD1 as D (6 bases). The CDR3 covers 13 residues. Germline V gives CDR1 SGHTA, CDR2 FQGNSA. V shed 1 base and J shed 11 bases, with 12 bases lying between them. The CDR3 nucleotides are TGTGCCAGCAGCTTAGGAGAGCAGGGGACCCAGCATTTT. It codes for CASSLGEQGTQHF.

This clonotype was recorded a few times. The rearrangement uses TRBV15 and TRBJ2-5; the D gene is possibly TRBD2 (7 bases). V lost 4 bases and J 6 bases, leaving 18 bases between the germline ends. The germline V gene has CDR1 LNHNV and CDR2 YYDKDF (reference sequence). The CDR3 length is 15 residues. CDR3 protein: CATSIRRGPMKTQYF. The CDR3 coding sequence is TGTGCCACCAGCATAAGGCGGGGGCCCATGAAGACCCAGTACTTC.

The DNA for the CDR3 is TGTGCCAGCAGCTTTAGCTCTAGCGAGACCCAGTACTTC. It encodes CASSFSSSETQYF. The V call is TRBV7-2, the J call TRBJ2-5; TRBD2 might be the D (5 bases). CDR3 length equals 13 residues. CDR1 is SGHTA and CDR2 is FQGNSA in the germline V gene. V was shortened by 3 bases and J by 5 bases, with 10 bases between the two germline ends. Variable domain in full (rest from reference TRBV7-2 and TRBJ2-5): GAGVSQSPSNKVTEKGKDVELRCDPISGHTALYWYRQSLGQGLEFLIYFQGNSAPDKSGLPSDRFSAERTGGSVSTLTIQRTQQEDSAVYLCASSFSSSETQYFGPGTRLLVL.

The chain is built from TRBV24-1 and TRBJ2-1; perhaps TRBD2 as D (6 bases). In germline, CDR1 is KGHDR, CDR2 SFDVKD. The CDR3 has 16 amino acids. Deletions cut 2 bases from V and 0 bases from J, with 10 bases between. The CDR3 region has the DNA TGTGCCACCAGTGATTCTTGGGGGGTCTCCTACAATGAGCAGTTCTTC. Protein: CATSDSWGVSYNEQFF.

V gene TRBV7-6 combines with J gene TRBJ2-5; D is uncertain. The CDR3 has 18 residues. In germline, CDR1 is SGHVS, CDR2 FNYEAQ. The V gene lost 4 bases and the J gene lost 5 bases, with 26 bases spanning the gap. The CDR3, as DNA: TGTGCCAGCAGCTCCCGGACCCCCTCTTTTACAAGGCAGGAGACCCAGTACTTC. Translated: CASSSRTPSFTRQETQYF.

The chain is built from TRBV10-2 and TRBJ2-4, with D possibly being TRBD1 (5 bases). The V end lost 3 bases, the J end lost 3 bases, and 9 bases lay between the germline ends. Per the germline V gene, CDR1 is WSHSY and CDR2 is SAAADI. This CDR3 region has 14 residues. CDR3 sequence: CASSDGAVKNIQYF. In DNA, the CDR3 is TGCGCCAGCAGTGATGGGGCCGTCAAAAACATTCAGTACTTC.

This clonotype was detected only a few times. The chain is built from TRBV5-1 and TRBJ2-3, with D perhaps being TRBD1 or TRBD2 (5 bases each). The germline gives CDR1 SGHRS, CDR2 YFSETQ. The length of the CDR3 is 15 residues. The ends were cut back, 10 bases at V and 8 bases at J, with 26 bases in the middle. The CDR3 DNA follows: TGCGCCGGGGGAGCAGTGTTAGCGCCTCCCCGTACGCAGTATTTT. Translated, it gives CAGGAVLAPPRTQYF.

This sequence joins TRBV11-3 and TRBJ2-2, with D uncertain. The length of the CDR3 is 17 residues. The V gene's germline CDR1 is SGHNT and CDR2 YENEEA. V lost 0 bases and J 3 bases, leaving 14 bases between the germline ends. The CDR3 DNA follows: TGTGCCAGCAGCTTAGATTCTATCGGGCAGTACACCGGGGAGCTGTTTTTT. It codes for CASSLDSIGQYTGELFF.

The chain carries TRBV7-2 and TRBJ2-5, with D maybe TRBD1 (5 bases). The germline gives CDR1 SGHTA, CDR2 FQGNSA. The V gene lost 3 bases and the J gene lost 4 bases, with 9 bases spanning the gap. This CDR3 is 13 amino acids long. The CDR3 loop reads CASSFRAGETQYF. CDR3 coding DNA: TGTGCCAGCAGCTTCAGGGCTGGAGAGACCCAGTACTTC.

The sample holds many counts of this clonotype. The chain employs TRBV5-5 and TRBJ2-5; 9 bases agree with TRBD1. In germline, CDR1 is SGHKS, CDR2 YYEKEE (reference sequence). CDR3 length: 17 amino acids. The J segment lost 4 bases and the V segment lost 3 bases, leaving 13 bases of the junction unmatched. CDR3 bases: TGTGCCAGCAGCTCGCAACCGGGACAGGGAATTGGAGAGACCCAGTACTTC. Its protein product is CASSSQPGQGIGETQYF. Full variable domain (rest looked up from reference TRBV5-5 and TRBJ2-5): DAGVTQSPTHLIKTRGQQVTLRCSPISGHKSVSWYQQVLGQGPQFIFQYYEKEERGRGNFPDRFSARQFPNYSSELNVNALLLGDSALYLCASSSQPGQGIGETQYFGPGTRLLVL.

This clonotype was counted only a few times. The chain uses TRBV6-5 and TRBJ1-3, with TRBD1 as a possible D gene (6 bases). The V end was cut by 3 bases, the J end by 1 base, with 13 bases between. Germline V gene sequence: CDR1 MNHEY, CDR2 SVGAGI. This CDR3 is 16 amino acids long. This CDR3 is CASSYSYRASGNTIYF. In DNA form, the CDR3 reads TGTGCCAGCAGTTATTCTTACAGGGCGTCTGGAAACACCATATATTTT.